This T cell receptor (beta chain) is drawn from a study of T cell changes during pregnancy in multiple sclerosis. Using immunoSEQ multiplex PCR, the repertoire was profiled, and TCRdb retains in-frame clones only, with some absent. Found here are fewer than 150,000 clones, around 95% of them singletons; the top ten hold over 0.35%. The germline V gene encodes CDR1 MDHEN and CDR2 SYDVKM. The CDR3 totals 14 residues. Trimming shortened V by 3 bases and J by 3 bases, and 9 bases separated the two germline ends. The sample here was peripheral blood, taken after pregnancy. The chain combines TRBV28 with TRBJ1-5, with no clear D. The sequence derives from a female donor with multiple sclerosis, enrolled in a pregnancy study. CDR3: CASSFAGYNQPQHF. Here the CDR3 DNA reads TGTGCCAGCAGTTTCGCAGGCTACAATCAGCCCCAGCATTTT.